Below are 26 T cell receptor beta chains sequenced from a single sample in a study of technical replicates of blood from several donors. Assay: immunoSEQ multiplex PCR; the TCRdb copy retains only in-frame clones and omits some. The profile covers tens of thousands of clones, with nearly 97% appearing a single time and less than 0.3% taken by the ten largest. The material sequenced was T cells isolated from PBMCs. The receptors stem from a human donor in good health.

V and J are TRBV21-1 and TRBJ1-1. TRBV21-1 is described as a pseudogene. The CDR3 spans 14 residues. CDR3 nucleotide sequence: TGTGCCAGCAGCAAAGCGCGGGGGAACACTGAAGCTTTCTTT. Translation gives CASSKARGNTEAFF.

DNA for the CDR3: TGTGCCAGCAGCTTAGGACAGAGACAAGAGACCCAGTACTTC. It yields the protein CASSLGQRQETQYF. This chain joins TRBV11-3 and TRBJ2-5; D may be TRBD1 (5 bases). Germline V gene data show CDR1 as SGHNT and CDR2 as YENEEA. The CDR3 has 14 amino acids. Trimming left V 1 base short and J 2 bases short, with 8 bases between.

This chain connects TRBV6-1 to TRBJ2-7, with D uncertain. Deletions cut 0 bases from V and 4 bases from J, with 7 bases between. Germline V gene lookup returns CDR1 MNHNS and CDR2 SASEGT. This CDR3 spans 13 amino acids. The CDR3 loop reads CASSEARGYEQYF. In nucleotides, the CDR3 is TGTGCCAGCAGTGAAGCCCGAGGATACGAGCAGTACTTC.

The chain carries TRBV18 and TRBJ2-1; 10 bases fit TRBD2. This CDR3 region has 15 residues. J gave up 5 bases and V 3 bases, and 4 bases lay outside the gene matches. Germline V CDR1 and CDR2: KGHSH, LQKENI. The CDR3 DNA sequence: TGTGCCAGCTCACCCAGGACTAGCGGAGACAATGAGCAGTTCTTC. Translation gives CASSPRTSGDNEQFF. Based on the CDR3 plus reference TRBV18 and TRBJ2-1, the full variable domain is NAGVMQNPRHLVRRRGQEARLRCSPMKGHSHVYWYRQLPEEGLKFMVYLQKENIIDESGMPKERFSAEFPKEGPSILRIQQVVRGDSAAYFCASSPRTSGDNEQFFGPGTRLTVL.

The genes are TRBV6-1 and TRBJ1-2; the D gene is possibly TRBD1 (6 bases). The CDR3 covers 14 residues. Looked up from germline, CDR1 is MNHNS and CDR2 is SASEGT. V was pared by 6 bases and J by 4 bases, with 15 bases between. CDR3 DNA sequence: TGTGCCAGCAGCGCGACAGGTTCCCTCTATGGCTACACCTTC. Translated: CASSATGSLYGYTF.

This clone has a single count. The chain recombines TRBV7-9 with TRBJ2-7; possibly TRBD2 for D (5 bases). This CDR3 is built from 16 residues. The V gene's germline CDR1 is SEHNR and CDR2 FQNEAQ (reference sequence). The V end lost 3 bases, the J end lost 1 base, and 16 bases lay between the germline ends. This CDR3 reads CASSLSFGSPSYEQYF. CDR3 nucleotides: TGTGCCAGCAGCTTGTCCTTTGGGAGTCCTTCCTACGAGCAGTACTTC.

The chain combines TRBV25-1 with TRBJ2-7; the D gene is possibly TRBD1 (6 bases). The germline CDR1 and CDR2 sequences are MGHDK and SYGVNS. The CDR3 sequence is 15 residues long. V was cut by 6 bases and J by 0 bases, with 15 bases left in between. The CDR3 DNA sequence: TGTGCCAGCAGGAGAGACAGGCGATACTCCTACGAGCAGTACTTC. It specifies CASRRDRRYSYEQYF.

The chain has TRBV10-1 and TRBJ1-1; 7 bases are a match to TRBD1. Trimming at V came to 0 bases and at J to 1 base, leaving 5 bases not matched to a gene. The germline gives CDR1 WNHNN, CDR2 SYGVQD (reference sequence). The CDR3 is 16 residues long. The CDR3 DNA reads TGCGCCAGCAGTGAGTCGGGGGCAGGGGGGAACACTGAAGCTTTCTTT. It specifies CASSESGAGGNTEAFF.

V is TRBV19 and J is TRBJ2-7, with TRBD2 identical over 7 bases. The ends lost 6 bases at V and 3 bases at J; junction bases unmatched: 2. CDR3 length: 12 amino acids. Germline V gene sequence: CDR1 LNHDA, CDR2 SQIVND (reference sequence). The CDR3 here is CASSSGDYEQYF. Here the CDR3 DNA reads TGTGCCAGTAGCAGCGGGGACTACGAGCAGTACTTC.

CDR3 residues: CASSYSDRSYEQYF. CDR3 nucleotides: TGTGCCAGCAGTTACTCGGACAGGAGCTACGAGCAGTACTTC. The J gene is TRBJ2-7, the V gene TRBV6-5; TRBD1 agrees at 7 bases. Germline V CDR1 and CDR2: MNHEY, SVGAGI. The CDR3 has 14 residues. V was clipped by 0 bases and J by 3 bases; unmatched bases: 2.

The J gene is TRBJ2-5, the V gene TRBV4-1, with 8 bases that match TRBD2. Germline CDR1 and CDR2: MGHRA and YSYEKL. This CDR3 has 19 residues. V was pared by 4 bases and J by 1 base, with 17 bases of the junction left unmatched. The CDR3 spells CASSLDPLSSGTFQETQYF. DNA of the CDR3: TGCGCCAGCAGCCTGGATCCTTTAAGTAGCGGGACCTTCCAAGAGACCCAGTACTTC.

DNA for the CDR3: TGTGCCAGCAGCTCCTTGACAGGGGCTTACTCTGGAAACACCATATATTTT. It codes for CASSSLTGAYSGNTIYF. This chain links TRBV5-4 with TRBJ1-3; 8 bases fit TRBD1. Germline loops: CDR1 SGHNT, CDR2 YYREEE (reference sequence). This CDR3 comprises 17 residues. The V gene end was trimmed by 3 bases and the J gene end by 0 bases; junction bases not matched to a gene: 8.

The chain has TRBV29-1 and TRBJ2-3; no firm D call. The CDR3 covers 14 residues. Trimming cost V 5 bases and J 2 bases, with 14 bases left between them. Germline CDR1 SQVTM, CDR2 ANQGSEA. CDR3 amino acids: CSVRLQTFTDTQYF. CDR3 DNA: TGCAGCGTTCGACTTCAAACCTTCACAGATACGCAGTATTTT.

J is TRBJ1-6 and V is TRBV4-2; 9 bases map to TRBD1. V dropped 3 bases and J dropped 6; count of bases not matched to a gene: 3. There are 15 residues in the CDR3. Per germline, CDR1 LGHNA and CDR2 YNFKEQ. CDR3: CASSQPGQGNSPLHF. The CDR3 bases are TGTGCCAGCAGCCAGCCGGGACAGGGTAATTCACCCCTCCACTTT.

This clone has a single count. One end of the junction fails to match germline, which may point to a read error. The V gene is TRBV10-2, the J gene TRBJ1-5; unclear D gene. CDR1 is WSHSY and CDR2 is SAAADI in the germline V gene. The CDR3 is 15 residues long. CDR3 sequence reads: CASNEAGYSNQPQHF. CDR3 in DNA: TGCGCCAGCAATGAGGCAGGCTATAGCAATCAGCCCCAGCATTTT.

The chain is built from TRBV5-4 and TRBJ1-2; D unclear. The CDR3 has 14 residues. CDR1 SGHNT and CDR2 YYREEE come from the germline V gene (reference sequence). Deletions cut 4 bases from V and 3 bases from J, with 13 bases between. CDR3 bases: TGTGCCAGCAGCCCGCCCCAGTCTTACTATGGCTACACCTTC. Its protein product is CASSPPQSYYGYTF.

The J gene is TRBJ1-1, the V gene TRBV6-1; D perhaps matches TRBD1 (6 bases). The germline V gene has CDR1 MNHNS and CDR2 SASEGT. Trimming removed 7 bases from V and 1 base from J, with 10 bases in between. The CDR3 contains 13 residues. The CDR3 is CASTLDRNTEAFF. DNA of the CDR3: TGTGCCAGCACCCTGGACAGGAACACTGAAGCTTTCTTT.

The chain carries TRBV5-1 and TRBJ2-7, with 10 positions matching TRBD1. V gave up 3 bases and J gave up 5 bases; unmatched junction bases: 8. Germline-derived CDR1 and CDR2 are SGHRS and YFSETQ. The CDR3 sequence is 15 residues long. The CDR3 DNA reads TGCGCCAGCAGCTCACCAGGACAGGGGGTTAACGAGCAGTACTTC. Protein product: CASSSPGQGVNEQYF. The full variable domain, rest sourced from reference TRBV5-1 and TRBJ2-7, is KAGVTQTPRYLIKTRGQQVTLSCSPISGHRSVSWYQQTPGQGLQFLFEYFSETQRNKGNFPGRFSGRQFSNSRSEMNVSTLELGDSALYLCASSSPGQGVNEQYFGPGTRLTVT.

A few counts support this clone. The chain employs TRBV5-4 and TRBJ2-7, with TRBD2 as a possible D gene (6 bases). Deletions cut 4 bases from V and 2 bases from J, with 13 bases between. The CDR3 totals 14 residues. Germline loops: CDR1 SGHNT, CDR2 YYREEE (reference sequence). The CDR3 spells CASSPSASTYEQYF. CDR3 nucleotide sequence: TGTGCCAGCAGCCCTAGCGCGTCTACCTACGAGCAGTACTTC.

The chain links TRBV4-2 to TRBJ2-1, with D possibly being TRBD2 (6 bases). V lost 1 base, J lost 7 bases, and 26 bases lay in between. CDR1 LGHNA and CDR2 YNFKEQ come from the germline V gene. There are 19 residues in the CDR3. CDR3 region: CASSQVLRGPEGGFNEQFF. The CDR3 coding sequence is TGTGCCAGCAGCCAAGTATTAAGAGGACCGGAGGGCGGATTTAATGAGCAGTTCTTC.

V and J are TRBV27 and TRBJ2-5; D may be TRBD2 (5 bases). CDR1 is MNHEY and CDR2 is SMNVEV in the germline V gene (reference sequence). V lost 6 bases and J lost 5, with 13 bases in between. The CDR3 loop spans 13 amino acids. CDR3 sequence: CASSLRGYETQYF. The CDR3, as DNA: TGTGCCAGCAGCCTCCGGGGTTATGAGACCCAGTACTTC.

In nucleotides, the CDR3 is TGTGCCTGGAGCGGTGTTCTAGAGACCCAGTACTTC. It codes for CAWSGVLETQYF. The V gene is TRBV30, the J gene TRBJ2-5; D is undetermined. Germline V lookup: CDR1 GTSNPN, CDR2 SVGIG (reference sequence). Between the trimmed V and J ends, which lost 3 bases and 4 bases, there was a span of 9 bases. There are 12 residues in the CDR3. Full variable domain (remainder filled in from reference TRBV30 and TRBJ2-5): SQTIHQWPATLVQPVGSPLSLECTVEGTSNPNLYWYRQAAGRGLQLLFYSVGIGQISSEVPQNLSASRPQDRQFILSSKKLLLSDSGFYLCAWSGVLETQYFGPGTRLLVL.

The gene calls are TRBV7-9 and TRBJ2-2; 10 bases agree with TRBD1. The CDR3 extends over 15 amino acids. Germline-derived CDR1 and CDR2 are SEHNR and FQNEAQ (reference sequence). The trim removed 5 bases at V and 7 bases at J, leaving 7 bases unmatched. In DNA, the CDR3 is TGTGCCAGCAGCGACGGACAGGGGGATATCGGGGAGCTGTTTTTT. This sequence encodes CASSDGQGDIGELFF.

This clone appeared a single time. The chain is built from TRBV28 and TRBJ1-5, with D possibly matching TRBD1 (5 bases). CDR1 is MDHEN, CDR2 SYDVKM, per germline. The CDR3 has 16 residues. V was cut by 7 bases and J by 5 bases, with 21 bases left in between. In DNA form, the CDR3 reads TGTGCCAGCACCCTATTGGGCGGGGGTGCATATCAGCCCCAGCATTTT. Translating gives CASTLLGGGAYQPQHF.

The CDR3 sequence is CASSLGLSDGYTF. CDR3 DNA sequence: TGTGCCAGCAGCTTGGGGCTCTCAGATGGCTACACCTTC. The rearrangement uses TRBV7-9 and TRBJ1-2, with a possible D match to TRBD1 (5 bases). Germline values: CDR1 SEHNR, CDR2 FQNEAQ (reference sequence). The CDR3 has 13 amino acids. V was clipped by 3 bases and J by 6 bases, with 11 bases between them.

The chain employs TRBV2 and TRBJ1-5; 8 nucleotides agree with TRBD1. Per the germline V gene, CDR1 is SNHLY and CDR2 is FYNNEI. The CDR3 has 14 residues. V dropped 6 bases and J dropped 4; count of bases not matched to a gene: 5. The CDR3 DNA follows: TGTGCCAGCAGACTTCACAGGGGGAATCAGCCCCAGCATTTT. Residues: CASRLHRGNQPQHF.